This TCR beta chain is drawn from a study of memory CD8 T cells in hepatitis C reinfection. The wider study: A couple of donors resolved primary infection, then developed chronic reinfection.

Per the germline V gene, CDR1 is SGHAT and CDR2 is FQNNGV. The CDR3 sequence is 14 residues long. J was trimmed by 2 bases and V by 3 bases; bases with no gene match: 4. Time point noted: late/post reinfection, 12 to 24 weeks after detection. Sorted cells were sequenced directly ex vivo without any in vitro expansion. The Montreal HEPCO cohort supplied donors who inject drugs. Total naive CD8 T cells were sorted as viable CD3+ CD8+ CD45RO- cells from two donors. Assay: immunoSEQ multiplex PCR; the TCRdb copy retains only in-frame clones and omits some. The sample consists of just over 45,000 clones, 85% to 90% of them appearing once.

The J gene is TRBJ2-7, the V gene TRBV11-2, with 7 bases that match TRBD2. Sequencing input: naive CD8+ T cells sorted from blood. This sequence was found in a man between 18 and 29 years old with hepatitis C virus infection. CDR3 in amino acids: CASSFAGDAYEQYF. The CDR3 nucleotides are TGTGCCAGCAGCTTCGCGGGAGATGCCTACGAGCAGTACTTC. Complete variable domain (other parts from reference TRBV11-2 and TRBJ2-7): EAGVAQSPRYKIIEKRQSVAFWCNPISGHATLYWYQQILGQGPKLLIQFQNNGVVDDSQLPKDRFSAERLKGVDSTLKIQPAKLEDSAVYLCASSFAGDAYEQYFGPGTRLTVT.